This T cell receptor beta chain was sequenced for a study of beta chain features in type 1 diabetes. Whole-study findings and limits: Type 1 diabetes patients had moderately but significantly shorter TCRB CDR3s in all four CD4+ subsets. A PCR bias possibly favoring shorter templates would apply equally to patients and controls.

The table lists this clone with a few counts. Its antigen is currently unknown. Using CD45RO/CCR7/CD25/CD127/CD95/CD27, CD4+ naive, central memory, regulatory and stem cell-like memory cells were sorted. The authors reverse transcribed all of the isolated RNA, so sequencing captured expressed TCRB transcripts. Some clones are missing from TCRdb's copy, which holds only in-frame ones; the method was immunoSEQ multiplex PCR. This table has roughly 700,000 clones, 13% appearing once. The CDR3 is 16 amino acids. Trimming took 4 bases from V and 5 from J; bases not matched to a gene: 7. Germline loops: CDR1 SGHNT, CDR2 YYREEE (reference sequence).

This chain joins TRBV5-4 and TRBJ2-3; 13 bases agree with TRBD2. This receptor was obtained from a man between 18 and 29 years old with type 1 diabetes. The sample comprised naive CD4+ T cells from blood. The CDR3: CASSQGLAGPRDTQYF. CDR3 DNA sequence: TGTGCCAGCAGCCAGGGACTAGCGGGGCCTCGAGATACGCAGTATTTT.